Each of the 12 T cell receptor beta chains below was sequenced from the same sample in a study of blood T cells in healthy people across ages. Together with a sample-barcoded 5' primer, a J-beta primer mix was included in a second PCR lasting about 7 to 11 cycles. TCRdb independently ran MiXCR on the 5' RACE reads; one entry per CDR3 protein. Of around 1,700,000 distinct CDR3 sequences detected, 28% appear once; the ten largest clones hold roughly 8%. The sequenced sample was blood. These receptors came from a young woman in good health.

The rearrangement links TRBV7-2 to TRBJ1-2; weak D call: TRBD1 (6 bases). From germline, CDR1 is SGHTA and CDR2 FQGNSA. The V end was cut by 5 bases, the J end by 7 bases, with 20 bases between. This CDR3 spans 15 amino acids. CDR3 nucleotides: TGTGCCAGCAGCCCGAGGGCAAGGGACACTAGTGGCTACACCTTC. This codes for CASSPRARDTSGYTF. The full variable domain, with the rest looked up from reference TRBV7-2 and TRBJ1-2, is GAGVSQSPSNKVTEKGKDVELRCDPISGHTALYWYRQSLGQGLEFLIYFQGNSAPDKSGLPSDRFSAERTGGSVSTLTIQRTQQEDSAVYLCASSPRARDTSGYTFGSGTRLTVV.

This clonotype occurred many times. The V gene is TRBV24-1, the J gene TRBJ2-7; the D gene is possibly TRBD2 (6 bases). Germline assignment: CDR1 KGHDR and CDR2 SFDVKD. V lost 0 bases and J lost 3, with 17 bases in between. This CDR3 is built from 17 residues. DNA for the CDR3: TGTGCCACCAGTGATTTGTCACCGCCGGGGGTTGGCTACGAGCAGTACTTC. As protein: CATSDLSPPGVGYEQYF.

CDR3 in amino acids: CASSQVLAGRFYNEQFF. CDR3 DNA: TGTGCCAGCAGCCAAGTTCTAGCAGGCCGGTTCTACAATGAGCAGTTCTTC. This chain joins TRBV14 and TRBJ2-1, with TRBD2 as a possible D gene (5 bases). The germline CDR1 and CDR2 sequences are SGHDN and FVKESK. V was shortened by 1 base and J by 3 bases, with 16 bases between the two germline ends. CDR3 size: 17 residues.

The rearrangement links TRBV5-5 to TRBJ2-1, with TRBD2 identical over 8 bases. The CDR3 is 14 amino acids. Germline V gene sequence: CDR1 SGHKS, CDR2 YYEKEE (reference sequence). Trimming took 6 bases from V and 3 from J; bases not matched to a gene: 5. The DNA of the CDR3 is TGTGCCAGCACGTCGGGGGGGTTCTACAATGAGCAGTTCTTC. Translation gives CASTSGGFYNEQFF. Using reference TRBV5-5 and TRBJ2-1 for the parts outside the CDR3, the full variable domain is DAGVTQSPTHLIKTRGQQVTLRCSPISGHKSVSWYQQVLGQGPQFIFQYYEKEERGRGNFPDRFSARQFPNYSSELNVNALLLGDSALYLCASTSGGFYNEQFFGPGTRLTVL.

This CDR3 reads CASSPRATAYEQYF. The CDR3 nucleotides are TGTGCCAGCAGCCCCCGGGCCACAGCCTACGAGCAGTACTTC. The V call is TRBV7-9, the J call TRBJ2-4; D is unclear. The tail of the sequence fits TRBJ2-7 better, so the J call may be wrong. This CDR3 spans 14 amino acids. Germline V gene sequence: CDR1 SEHNR, CDR2 FQNEAQ (reference sequence).

V and J are TRBV27 and TRBJ2-7, with D tentatively TRBD1 or TRBD2 (7 bases each). The germline V gene encodes CDR1 MNHEY and CDR2 SMNVEV (reference sequence). The CDR3 has 16 amino acids. The V gene lost 2 bases and the J gene lost 4 bases, with 18 bases spanning the gap. In DNA, the CDR3 is TGTGCCAGCAGTTTAACGAGCGGGACAGATCAGTACGAGCAGTACTTC. Translating gives CASSLTSGTDQYEQYF.

This clonotype was detected a few times. This sequence joins TRBV29-1 and TRBJ1-2; weak D call: TRBD1 (6 bases). Trimming took 7 bases from V and 4 from J, leaving 16 bases between them. The CDR3 totals 13 residues. Germline V gene lookup returns CDR1 SQVTM and CDR2 ANQGSEA. CDR3 nucleotide sequence: TGCAGCGCCCGGACAGAGGTCAGCTATGGCTACACCTTC. It codes for CSARTEVSYGYTF. The variable domain in full, completed from reference TRBV29-1 and TRBJ1-2, reads SAVISQKPSRDICQRGTSLTIQCQVDSQVTMMFWYRQQPGQSLTLIATANQGSEATYESGFVIDKFPISRPNLTFSTLTVSNMSPEDSSIYLCSARTEVSYGYTFGSGTRLTVV.

With respect to this clonotype: Sequence at one end of the junction differs from germline and may be a read error. The gene calls are TRBV12-3 or TRBV12-4 and TRBJ2-1; TRBD2 matches 7 bases. The CDR3 runs 15 residues. This CDR3 is CACSPLTSWYNDQFF. Written as DNA, the CDR3 is TGTGCCTGCAGTCCCTTGACTAGCTGGTACAATGATCAGTTCTTC.

Here the CDR3 reads CASSRVRSSGNTIYF. The CDR3, as DNA: TGTGCCAGCAGCCGGGTTAGGAGCTCTGGAAACACCATATATTTT. The V gene is TRBV7-2, the J gene TRBJ1-3; D not resolved. The CDR3 consists of 15 residues. V dropped 5 bases and J dropped 0 bases, with 11 bases sitting between them. CDR1 SGHTA and CDR2 FQGNSA come from the germline V gene.

There are a few counts of this clonotype. This rearrangement joins TRBV6-5 to TRBJ2-5; D is undetermined. Between the trimmed V and J ends, which lost 2 bases and 2 bases, there was a span of 12 bases. This CDR3 comprises 15 residues. Germline CDR1 reads MNHEY; CDR2 reads SVGAGI. The CDR3 sequence is CASSYTTGPQETQYF. CDR3 DNA sequence: TGTGCCAGCAGTTACACAACCGGGCCGCAAGAGACCCAGTACTTC.

Comments on this clonotype: The junction differs from germline at one of its ends, possibly a read error. This chain joins TRBV6-2 or TRBV6-3 and TRBJ2-6; the match to TRBD1 covers 8 bases. The CDR3 has 19 residues. CDR1 is MNHEY, CDR2 SVGEGT, per germline. The CDR3 loop is CASTRATGDSLDGANVRTF. The CDR3, as DNA: TGTGCCAGCACCCGAGCGACAGGGGACAGTTTGGATGGGGCCAACGTCCGGACTTTC.

Note on this clonotype: This CDR3 fails to terminate in the conserved phenylalanine or tryptophan, so it likely reflects a read error. The chain uses TRBV5-1 and TRBJ1-1; unclear D gene. The CDR3 consists of 16 residues. Trimming pared 0 bases from V and 2 bases from J, leaving 14 bases between. CDR1 is SGHRS, CDR2 YFSETQ, per germline. CDR3 in amino acids: CASSLVTGRINTEAFV. CDR3 sequence (DNA): TGCGCCAGCAGCTTGGTTACGGGGAGGATTAACACTGAAGCTTTCGTT.